The table lists the clone carrying this T cell receptor (beta chain) with a few counts. No antigen is known for it. Germline V lookup: CDR1 LGHNA, CDR2 YSLEER. J gave up 8 bases and V 3 bases, and 7 bases lay outside the gene matches. This CDR3 has 14 residues. An approximately 130-subject validation cohort, separate from the approximately 700-subject first cohort, supplied the donors. This sample was included in a study of cytomegalovirus exposure and HLA in healthy donors. The protocol was immunoSEQ multiplex PCR, while the TCRdb copy is restricted to in-frame clones and leaves out a portion. The sample lists around 160,000 clones; around four fifths were seen once. The study, taken as a whole, reports: TCR sequences were mostly rare, though some public TCRs occurred in many donors.

Sequencing input: PBMCs. The TCR was taken from a man aged 30 to 39 in good health and CMV-seropositive. V usage is TRBV4-3 and J usage is TRBJ2-1, with 7 positions matching TRBD2. Here the CDR3 reads CASSQERLAHEQFF. CDR3 sequence (DNA): TGCGCCAGCAGCCAGGAACGACTAGCCCATGAGCAGTTCTTC.